This TCR beta chain emerged from a study of CD8 T cells in ankylosing spondylitis. Study results and limitations: Significant enrichment of disease-linked clones was reported in matched ankylosing spondylitis synovial fluid. Seemingly characteristic of ankylosing spondylitis blood was a TCR beta motif consisting of fewer than 10 highly homologous variants.

Quantitative molecular-barcoded 5'-RACE generated the TCR beta libraries. TCRdb fed the 5' RACE reads into MiXCR, producing one record per CDR3 protein. The sample includes 230,000 or so distinct CDR3 sequences, roughly 25% seen only once; the top ten take around 0.58%. In its sample, this clonotype was seen a few times. Its target is not known. Trimming cost V 5 bases and J 5 bases; bases outside gene matches: 7. The CDR3 sequence is 15 residues long. This chain joins TRBV12-3 or TRBV12-4 and TRBJ2-2, with 8 bases that match TRBD1. The specimen was blood, either unsorted or a sorted T cell fraction (not recorded which). The receptor's source is a male donor with ankylosing spondylitis or in good health (not recorded which). In DNA, the CDR3 is TGTGCCAGCAGTACCGCGACAGGGGTAACCGGGGAGCTGTTTTTT. This gives the protein CASSTATGVTGELFF.